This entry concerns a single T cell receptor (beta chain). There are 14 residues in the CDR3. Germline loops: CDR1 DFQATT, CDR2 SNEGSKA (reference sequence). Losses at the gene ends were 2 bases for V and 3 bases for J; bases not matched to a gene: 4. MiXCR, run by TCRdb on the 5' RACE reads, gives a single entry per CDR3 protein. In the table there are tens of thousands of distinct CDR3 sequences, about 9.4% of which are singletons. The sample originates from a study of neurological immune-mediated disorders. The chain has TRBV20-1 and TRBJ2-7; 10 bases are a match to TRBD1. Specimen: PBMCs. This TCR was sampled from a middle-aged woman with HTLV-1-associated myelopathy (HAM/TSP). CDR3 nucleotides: TGCAGTGCTAGACCGGGACAGGGGAGCTACGAGCAGTACTTC. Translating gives CSARPGQGSYEQYF.